This TCR beta chain was profiled in a study of T cell responses to AZD1222 COVID-19 vaccine. Study-wide results and limits: Only five or six AZD1222 recipients tested seropositive at baseline. Repertoires in all cases were sampled only once the peak T cell response had passed. The reported proportion of spike-specific TCRs targeting unmutated variant regions was nearly half.

Regarding this clone: Its specificity is unknown.

Looked up from germline, CDR1 is SGHVS and CDR2 is FQNEAQ. Deletions cut 8 bases from V and 3 bases from J, with 10 bases between. The CDR3 runs 12 residues. Generated by immunoSEQ multiplex PCR, the TCRdb table keeps only in-frame clones and is missing some. The sample records some 150,000 clones, 85% to 90% being singletons. The source material was peripheral blood, sampled 28 days after the second AZD1222 dose. The rearrangement joins TRBV7-8 to TRBJ1-2, with D hard to call. This TCR was recovered from an adult who received the AZD1222 COVID-19 vaccine. CDR3 amino acids: CASAFTDYGYTF. The CDR3 region has the DNA TGTGCCAGCGCCTTTACGGACTATGGCTACACCTTC.